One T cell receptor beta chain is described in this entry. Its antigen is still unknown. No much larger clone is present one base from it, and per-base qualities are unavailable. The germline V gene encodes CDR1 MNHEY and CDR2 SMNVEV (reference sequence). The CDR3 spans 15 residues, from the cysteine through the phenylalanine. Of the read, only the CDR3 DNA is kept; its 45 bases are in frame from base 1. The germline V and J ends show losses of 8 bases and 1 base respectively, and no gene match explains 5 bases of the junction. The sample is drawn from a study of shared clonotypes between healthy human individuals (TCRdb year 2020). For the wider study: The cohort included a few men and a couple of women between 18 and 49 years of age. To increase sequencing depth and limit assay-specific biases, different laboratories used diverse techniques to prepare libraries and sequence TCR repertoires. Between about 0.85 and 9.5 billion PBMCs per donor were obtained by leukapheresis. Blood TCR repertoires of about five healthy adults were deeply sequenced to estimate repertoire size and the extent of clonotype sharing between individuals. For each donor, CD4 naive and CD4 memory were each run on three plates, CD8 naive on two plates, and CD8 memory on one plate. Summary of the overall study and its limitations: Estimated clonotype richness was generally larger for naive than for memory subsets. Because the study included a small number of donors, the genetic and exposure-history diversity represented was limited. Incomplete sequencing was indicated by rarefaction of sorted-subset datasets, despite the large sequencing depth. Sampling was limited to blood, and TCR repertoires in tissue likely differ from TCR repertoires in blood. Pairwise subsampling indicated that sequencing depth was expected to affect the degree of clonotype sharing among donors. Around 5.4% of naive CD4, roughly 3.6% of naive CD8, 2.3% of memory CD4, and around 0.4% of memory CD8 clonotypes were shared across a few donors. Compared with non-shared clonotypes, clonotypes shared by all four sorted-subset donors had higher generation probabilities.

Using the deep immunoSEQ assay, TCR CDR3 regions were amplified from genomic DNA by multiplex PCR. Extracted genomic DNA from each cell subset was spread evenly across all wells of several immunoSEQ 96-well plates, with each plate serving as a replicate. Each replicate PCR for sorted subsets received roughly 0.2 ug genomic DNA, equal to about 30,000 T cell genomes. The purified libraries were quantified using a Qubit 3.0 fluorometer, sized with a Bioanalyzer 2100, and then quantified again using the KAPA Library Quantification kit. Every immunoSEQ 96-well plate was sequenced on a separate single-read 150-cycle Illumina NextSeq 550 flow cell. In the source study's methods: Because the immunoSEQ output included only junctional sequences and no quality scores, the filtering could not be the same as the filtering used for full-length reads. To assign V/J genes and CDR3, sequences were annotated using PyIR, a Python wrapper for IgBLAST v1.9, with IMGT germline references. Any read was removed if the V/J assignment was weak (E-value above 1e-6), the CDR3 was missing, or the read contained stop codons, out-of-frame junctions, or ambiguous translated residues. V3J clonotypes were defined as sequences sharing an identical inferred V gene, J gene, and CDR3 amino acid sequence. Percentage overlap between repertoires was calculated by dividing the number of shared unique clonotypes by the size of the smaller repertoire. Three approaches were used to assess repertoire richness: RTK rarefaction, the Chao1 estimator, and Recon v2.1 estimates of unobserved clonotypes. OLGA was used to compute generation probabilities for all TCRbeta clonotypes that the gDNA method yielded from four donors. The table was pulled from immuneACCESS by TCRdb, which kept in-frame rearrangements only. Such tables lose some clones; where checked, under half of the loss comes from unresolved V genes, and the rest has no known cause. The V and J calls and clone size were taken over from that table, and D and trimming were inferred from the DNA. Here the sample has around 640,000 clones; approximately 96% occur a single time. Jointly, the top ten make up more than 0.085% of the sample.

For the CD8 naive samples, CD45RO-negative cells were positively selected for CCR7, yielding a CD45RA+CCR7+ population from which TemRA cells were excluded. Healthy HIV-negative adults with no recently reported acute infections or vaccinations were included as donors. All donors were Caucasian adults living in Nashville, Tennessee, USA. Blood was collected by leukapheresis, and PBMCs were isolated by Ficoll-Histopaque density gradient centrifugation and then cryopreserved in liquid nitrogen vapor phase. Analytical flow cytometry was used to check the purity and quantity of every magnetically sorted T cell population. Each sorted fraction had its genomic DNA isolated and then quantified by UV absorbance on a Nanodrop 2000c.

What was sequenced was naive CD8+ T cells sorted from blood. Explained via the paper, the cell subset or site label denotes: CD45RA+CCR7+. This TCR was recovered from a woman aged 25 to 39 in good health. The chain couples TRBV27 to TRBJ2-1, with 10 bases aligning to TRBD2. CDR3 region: CASASSGSSYNEQFF. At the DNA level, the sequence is TGTGCCAGCGCCTCTAGCGGGAGTTCCTACAATGAGCAGTTCTTC.